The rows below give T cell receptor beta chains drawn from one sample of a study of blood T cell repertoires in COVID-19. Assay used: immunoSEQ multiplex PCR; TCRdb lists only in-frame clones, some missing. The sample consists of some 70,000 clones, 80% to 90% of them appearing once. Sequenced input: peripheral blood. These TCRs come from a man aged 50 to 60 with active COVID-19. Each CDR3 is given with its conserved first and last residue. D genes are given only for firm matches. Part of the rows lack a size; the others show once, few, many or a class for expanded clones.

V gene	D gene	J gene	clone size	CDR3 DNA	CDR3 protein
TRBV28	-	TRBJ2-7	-	TGTGCCAGCAGCACCAGCGGAAACTACGAGCAGTACTTC	CASSTSGNYEQYF
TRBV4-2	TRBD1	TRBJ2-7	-	TGTGCCAGCAGCCAGATGGACAGGGGCTACGAGCAGTACTTC	CASSQMDRGYEQYF
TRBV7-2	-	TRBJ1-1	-	TGTGCCAGCAGCCTGACAGCCATGAACACTGAAGCTTTCTTT	CASSLTAMNTEAFF
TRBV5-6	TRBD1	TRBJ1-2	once	TGTGCCAGCATCTGGGACAGCCAAGCCACCTCCTCCTATGGCTACACCTTC	CASIWDSQATSSYGYTF
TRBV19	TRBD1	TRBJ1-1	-	TGTGCCAGTATTAGACAGGGGGCCACTGAAGCTTTCTTT	CASIRQGATEAFF
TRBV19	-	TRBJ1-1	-	TGTGCCAGTAGAAAAGATCCGGGACTCACTGAAGCTTTCTTT	CASRKDPGLTEAFF
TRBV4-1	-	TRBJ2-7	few	TGCGCCAGCAGCCAGCGGGTCGGCGGCTCCTACGAGCAGTACTTC	CASSQRVGGSYEQYF
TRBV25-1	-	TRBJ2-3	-	TGTGCCAGCAGTGATCCGGGACACAGCACAGATACGCAGTATTTT	CASSDPGHSTDTQYF
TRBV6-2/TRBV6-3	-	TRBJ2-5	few	TGTGCCAGCAGTTACTCCGGCAGGTCGGAGACCCAGTACTTC	CASSYSGRSETQYF
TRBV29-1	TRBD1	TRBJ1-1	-	TGCAGCGTTGACAGGGGGTTTGATGAAGCTTTCTTT	CSVDRGFDEAFF
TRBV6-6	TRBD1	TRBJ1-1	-	TGTGCCAGCAGTTCGACAGGGATTAACACTGAAGCTTTCTTT	CASSSTGINTEAFF
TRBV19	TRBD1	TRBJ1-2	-	TGTGCCAGTAGTCGGGGACAGGGGAATGGCTACACCTTC	CASSRGQGNGYTF
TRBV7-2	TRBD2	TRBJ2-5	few	TGTGCCAGCAGCTTAGTTCCGTCGGGGGGGCATGAAGAGACCCAGTACTTC	CASSLVPSGGHEETQYF
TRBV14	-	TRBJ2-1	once	TGTGCCAGCAGCCAAGCGGACTTCAGGGGCCCTTCCACGCTTTACAATGAGCAGTTCTTC	CASSQADFRGPSTLYNEQFF
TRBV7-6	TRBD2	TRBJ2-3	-	TGTGCCAGCAGACCACTAGCGGGGGTCTACACAGATACGCAGTATTTT	CASRPLAGVYTDTQYF
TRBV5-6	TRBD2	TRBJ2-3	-	TGTGCCAGCAGCTTCGGACTAGTACCGGATACGCAGTATTTT	CASSFGLVPDTQYF
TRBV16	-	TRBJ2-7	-	TGTGCCAGCAGCCGGTCCAACAGGGTTCGCGAGCAGTACTTC	CASSRSNRVREQYF
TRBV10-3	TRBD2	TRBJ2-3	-	TGTGCCATCAGTAGCGGGGGGTCTAGCACAGATACGCAGTATTTT	CAISSGGSSTDTQYF
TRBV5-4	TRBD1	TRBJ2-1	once	TGTGCCAGCAGCTTGACGGGACAGGGGAGATCTGAGCAGTTCTTC	CASSLTGQGRSEQFF
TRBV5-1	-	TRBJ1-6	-	TGCGCCAGCAGCTTGGGTGGCAGTTATAATTCACCCCTCCACTTT	CASSLGGSYNSPLHF
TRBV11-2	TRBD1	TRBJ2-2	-	TGTGCCAGCAGCTTAGGACAGGGGCCAAGTTCCGGGGAGCTGTTTTTT	CASSLGQGPSSGELFF
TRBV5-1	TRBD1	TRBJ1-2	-	TGCGCCAGCAGCGGAACCAATCAGGGGGCGCAAGGCTACACCTTC	CASSGTNQGAQGYTF
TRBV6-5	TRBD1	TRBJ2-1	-	TGTGCCAGCACGGGACAGGTTTTCTCCTACAATGAGCAGTTCTTC	CASTGQVFSYNEQFF
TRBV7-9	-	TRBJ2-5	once	TGTGCCAGCAGCTCGGAAGAGACCCAGTACTTC	CASSSEETQYF
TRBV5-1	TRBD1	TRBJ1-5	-	TGCGCCAGCAGCTTAGGGACAGGGGGAGGTCCCCAGCATTTT	CASSLGTGGGPQHF
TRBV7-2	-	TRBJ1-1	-	TGTGCCAGCAGCCTCGACAGGAACACTGAAGCTTTCTTT	CASSLDRNTEAFF
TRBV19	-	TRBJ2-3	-	TGTGCCAGTAGGGGCGGACTCACAGATACGCAGTATTTT	CASRGGLTDTQYF
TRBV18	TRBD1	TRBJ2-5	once	TGTGCCAGCTCACGGAGGACAGGGGGCGCGGAGACCCAGTACTTC	CASSRRTGGAETQYF
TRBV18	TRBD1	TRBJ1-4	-	TGTGCCAGCTCACCGGGACAGGGGGCGCACGGTGAAAAACTGTTTTTT	CASSPGQGAHGEKLFF
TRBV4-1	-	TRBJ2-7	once	TGCGCCAGCAGCCAAGAGCCCCGAGGTCACGAGCAGTACTTC	CASSQEPRGHEQYF
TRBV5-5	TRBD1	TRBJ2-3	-	TGTGCCACAGCGGAGGGACAGGGGGCTTTCACAGATACGCAGTATTTT	CATAEGQGAFTDTQYF
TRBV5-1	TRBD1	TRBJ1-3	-	TGCGCCAGCAGCCCTCGGACAGGGACAGGAAACACCATATATTTT	CASSPRTGTGNTIYF
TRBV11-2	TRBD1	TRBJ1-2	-	TGTGCCAGCAGCGGACAGGGGGGCACCTATGGCTACACCTTC	CASSGQGGTYGYTF
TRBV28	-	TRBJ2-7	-	TGTGCCAGCAATTCACACGGAGACTACGAAACCTACGAGCAGTACTTC	CASNSHGDYETYEQYF
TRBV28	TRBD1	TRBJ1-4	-	TGTGCCAGCAGTTTAGGGACAGGGGGTGAAAAACTGTTTTTT	CASSLGTGGEKLFF
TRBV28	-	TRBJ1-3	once	TGTGCCAGCAGACCACAGGGTAGTGGAAACACCATATATTTT	CASRPQGSGNTIYF
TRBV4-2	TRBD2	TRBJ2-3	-	TGTGCCAGCAGCCAGTTTAGTGGACTAGCGGGAGGGCCAGATACGCAGTATTTT	CASSQFSGLAGGPDTQYF
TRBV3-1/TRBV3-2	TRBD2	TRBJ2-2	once	TGTGCCAGCAGCATCCACACTAGCGGTCCTGGGAGGGAGCTGTTTTTT	CASSIHTSGPGRELFF
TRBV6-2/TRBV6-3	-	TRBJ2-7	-	TGTGCCAGCAGTTACGGGCAGGGGGGCTACGAGCAGTACTTC	CASSYGQGGYEQYF
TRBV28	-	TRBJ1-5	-	TGTGCCAGCAGTTTAGACAGTTTTAGGCATTTT	CASSLDSFRHF
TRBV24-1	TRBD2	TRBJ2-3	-	TGTGCCACCAGTGATTTGCGAGGGACTAGCGGGGGGGCCCTCACAGATACGCAGTATTTT	CATSDLRGTSGGALTDTQYF
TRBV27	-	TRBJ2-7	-	TGTGCCAGCAGTTTGACAGCTAGCTCCTACGAGCAGTACTTC	CASSLTASSYEQYF
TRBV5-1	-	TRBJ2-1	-	TGCGCCAGCAGCTTGGACTCTAGCTCCTACAATGAGCAGTTCTTC	CASSLDSSSYNEQFF
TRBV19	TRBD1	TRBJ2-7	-	TGTGCCAGTAGTCCTCTAGGGGACAGTTACGAGCAGTACTTC	CASSPLGDSYEQYF
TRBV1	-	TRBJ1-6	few	TGCACCAGCAGCCAACGGACAGGGACCTCTTATAGGCCCGCCTATATATTAGATTCACCCCTCCACTTT	CTSSQRTGTSYRPAYILDSPLHF
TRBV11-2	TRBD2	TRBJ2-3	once	TGTGCCAGCAGCTTAGATTGGCGGGGGGGGACAGATACGCAGTATTTT	CASSLDWRGGTDTQYF
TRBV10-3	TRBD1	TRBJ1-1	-	TGTGCCATCAGTGATCAGGGCAGGGGGGCCTTAAACACTGAAGCTTTCTTT	CAISDQGRGALNTEAFF
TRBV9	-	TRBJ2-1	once	TGTGCCAGCAGCGTAGCCCCGGCGGTCTACAATGAGCAGTTCTTC	CASSVAPAVYNEQFF
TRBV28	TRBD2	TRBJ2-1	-	TGTGCCAGCAGTTTACCTAGCGGGCATGCCTACAATGAGCAGTTCTTC	CASSLPSGHAYNEQFF
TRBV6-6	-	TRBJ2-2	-	TGTGCCAGCGTACCGGGACTGAACACCGGGGAGCTGTTTTTT	CASVPGLNTGELFF
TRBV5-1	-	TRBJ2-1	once	TGCGCCAGCAGCTTGGTTGTGGGGGCCCACAATGAGCAGTTCTTC	CASSLVVGAHNEQFF
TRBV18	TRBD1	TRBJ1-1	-	TGTGCCAGCTCACTGGGACAGGCGCGTGAAGCTTTCTTT	CASSLGQAREAFF
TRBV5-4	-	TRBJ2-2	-	TGTGCCAGCAGCTTAGTAGGGGCATGGACCGGGGAGCTGTTTTTT	CASSLVGAWTGELFF